A selection of T cell receptor beta chains follows, all from one sample in a study of naive and memory T cell subsets. TCRdb re-derived calls from the UMI-ligation and nested PCR reads in MiXCR, one entry per CDR3 protein. The sample consists of 99,000 or so distinct CDR3 sequences, about 14% of them appearing once. The sample comprised naive CD8+ T cells from blood. These receptors were obtained from a human donor in good health. Each CDR3 is given with its conserved first and last residue. D genes are given only for firm matches. Not all rows give a size; the values are once, few, many and, for expanded clones, a class.

>NA|TRBD2|TRBV15|TRBJ2-1
TGTGCCACCAGCACTTCCGGGACTAGTTATGAGCAGTTCTTC
CATSTSGTSYEQFF
>few|NA|TRBV12-3/TRBV12-4|TRBJ2-5
TGTGCCAGCAGTTTGGCGACTACCCAAGAGACCCAGTACTTC
CASSLATTQETQYF
>few|TRBD1|TRBV27|TRBJ2-7
TGTGCCAGCAGTTTTGAAGGGGGCAACGACTACGAGCAGTACTTC
CASSFEGGNDYEQYF
>NA|NA|TRBV7-9|TRBJ2-1
TGTGCCAGCAGCCGGAGAGAAGGGCAGTTCTTC
CASSRREGQFF
>many|TRBD2|TRBV7-9|TRBJ2-2
TGTGCCAGCAGCTTACCACCCAGACTAGCCAACACCGGGGAGCTGTTTTTT
CASSLPPRLANTGELFF
>NA|TRBD2|TRBV12-3/TRBV12-4|TRBJ2-3
TGTGCCAGCACCTTTAGCGGGAGCTTCCCAGATACGCAGTATTTT
CASTFSGSFPDTQYF
>many|NA|TRBV14|TRBJ1-1
TGTGCCAGCAGCCAAGGGCCTGGAACTGAAGCTTTCTTT
CASSQGPGTEAFF
>few|TRBD2|TRBV4-3|TRBJ2-3
TGCGCCAGCAGCCAAGAGTCGCTAGCGGGAGGCTCGTTGGAAAATACGCAGTATTTT
CASSQESLAGGSLENTQYF
>few|NA|TRBV7-2|TRBJ2-5
TGTGCCAGCAGCTTAGTGGGGGTAGAGGGAGAGACCCAGTACTTC
CASSLVGVEGETQYF
>NA|NA|TRBV6-6|TRBJ2-1
TGTGCCAGCAGCTCAACTAGTTCGGGATCGGCCGAGCAGTTCTTC
CASSSTSSGSAEQFF
>many|TRBD1|TRBV4-1|TRBJ1-1
TGCGCCAGCAGCCAACACCTAGGACAGGGTGTGAACACTGAAGCTTTCTTT
CASSQHLGQGVNTEAFF
>many|NA|TRBV7-9|TRBJ1-1
TGTGCCAGCAGCTTAGTGTTAGACAGGAACACTGAAGCTTTCTTT
CASSLVLDRNTEAFF
>NA|NA|TRBV6-6|TRBJ1-5
TGTGCCAGCAAGTTGAGCCCGGGAGATTATAGCAATCAGCCCCAGCATTTT
CASKLSPGDYSNQPQHF
>few|TRBD1|TRBV12-3/TRBV12-4|TRBJ2-1
TGTGCCAGCATCCTCGGGACAGGCGACAATGAGCAGTTCTTC
CASILGTGDNEQFF
>many|NA|TRBV28|TRBJ2-5
TGTGCCAGCAGTCCGGACCACCCTCGAGAGACCCAGTACTTC
CASSPDHPRETQYF
>NA|NA|TRBV10-2|TRBJ2-7
TGCGCCAGCAGTGAGTCGGAGAGCTACGAGCAGTACTTC
CASSESESYEQYF
>NA|NA|TRBV4-3|TRBJ2-7
TGCGCCAGCAGTAAAACGGGGACCTTCGCCTACGAGCAGTACTTC
CASSKTGTFAYEQYF
>few|NA|TRBV4-2|TRBJ2-1
TGTGCCAGCAGCCAAGGATCTAATGAGCAGTTCTTC
CASSQGSNEQFF
>few|TRBD2|TRBV9|TRBJ2-1
TGTGCCAGCAGCGTCGCGGGCGGGGGTTACAATGAGCAGTTCTTC
CASSVAGGGYNEQFF
>many|NA|TRBV4-2|TRBJ2-3
TGTGCCAGCAGCCCCCACAGGGAAATGGGGACAGATACGCAGTATTTT
CASSPHREMGTDTQYF
>NA|TRBD2|TRBV7-2|TRBJ2-3
TGTGCCAGCAGCTTATGGGAGGGTACGGATACGCAGTATTTT
CASSLWEGTDTQYF
>few|TRBD1|TRBV28|TRBJ1-5
TGTGCCAGCAGCTCCCTTGTAGGACAGGGACCCAATCAGCCCCAGCATTTT
CASSSLVGQGPNQPQHF
>NA|TRBD1|TRBV27|TRBJ1-6
TGTGCCAGCAGCAAGACAGGGGGTAATTCACCCCTCCACTTT
CASSKTGGNSPLHF
>few|NA|TRBV7-2|TRBJ1-3
TGTGCCAGCAGCTTAGTGGGGTTCGGAAACACCATATATTTT
CASSLVGFGNTIYF
>few|TRBD2|TRBV5-6|TRBJ2-1
TGTGCCAGCAGCTGGACTAGCGGTAACAATGAGCAGTTCTTC
CASSWTSGNNEQFF